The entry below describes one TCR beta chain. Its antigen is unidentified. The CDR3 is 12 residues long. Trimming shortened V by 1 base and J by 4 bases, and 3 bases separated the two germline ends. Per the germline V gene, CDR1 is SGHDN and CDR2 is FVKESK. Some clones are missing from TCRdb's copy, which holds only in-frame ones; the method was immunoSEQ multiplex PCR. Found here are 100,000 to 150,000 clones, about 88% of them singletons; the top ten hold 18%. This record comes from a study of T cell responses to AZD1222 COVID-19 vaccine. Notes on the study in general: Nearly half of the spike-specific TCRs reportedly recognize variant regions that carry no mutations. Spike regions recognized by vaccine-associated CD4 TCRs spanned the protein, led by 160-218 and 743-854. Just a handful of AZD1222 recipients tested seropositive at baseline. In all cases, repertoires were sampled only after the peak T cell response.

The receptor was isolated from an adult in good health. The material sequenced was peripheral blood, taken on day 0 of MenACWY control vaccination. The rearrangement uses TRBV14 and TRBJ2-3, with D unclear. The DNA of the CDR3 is TGTGCCAGCAGCCAAGTACCAGATACGCAGTATTTT. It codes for CASSQVPDTQYF. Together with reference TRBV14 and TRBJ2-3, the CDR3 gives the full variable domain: EAGVTQFPSHSVIEKGQTVTLRCDPISGHDNLYWYRRVMGKEIKFLLHFVKESKQDESGMPNNRFLAERTGGTYSTLKVQPAELEDSGVYFCASSQVPDTQYFGPGTRLTVL.